The next 4 T cell receptor beta chains were all read from a single sample in a study of T cells in Graves' hyperthyroidism and ophthalmopathy (dated by TCRdb to the late 2010s). The library was obtained by multiplex PCR. The sequencing machine was an Illumina HiSeq 2000. The TCR beta CDR3 regions were amplified from the RNA transcripts. The first round of RT-PCR for the TCR CDR3 was performed with the HTBI primer set and the Qiagen OneStep RT-PCR kit. The public sequencing data were trimmed at Q25 with fastp and processed into clonotypes with MiXCR by TCRdb, which kept only in-frame beta chains. CDR3 protein sequences are deduplicated, and each keeps its most common genes and DNA. Across this sample there are almost 250,000 distinct CDR3 sequences, with approximately 24% seen only once. The ten top clones hold roughly 32% of the sample. Source material: blood. These receptors all come from a woman in her thirties or forties with Graves' ophthalmopathy.

This clonotype was detected many times. The J gene is TRBJ2-2, the V gene TRBV4-1, with D perhaps TRBD1 (5 bases). Deletions cut 0 bases from V and 0 bases from J, with 8 bases between. This CDR3 spans 16 amino acids. Germline V gene data show CDR1 as MGHRA and CDR2 as YSYEKL. The CDR3 nucleotides are TGCGCCAGCAGCCAAGAGTCAGGGTCGAACACCGGGGAGCTGTTTTTT. Protein sequence: CASSQESGSNTGELFF.

This clonotype has at least ten counts. The chain couples TRBV7-2 to TRBJ2-7, with TRBD2 matching over 13 bases. Losses at the gene ends were 4 bases for V and 4 bases for J; bases not matched to a gene: 4. Germline V gene data show CDR1 as SGHTA and CDR2 as FQGNSA. This CDR3 is 15 amino acids long. CDR3 nucleotide sequence: TGTGCCAGCAGCTCTGGACTAGCGGGAGAGTACGAGCAGTACTTC. It codes for CASSSGLAGEYEQYF.

This clonotype was detected many times. V is TRBV25-1 and J is TRBJ1-1; D uncertain. The CDR3 has 14 residues. Germline V gene sequence: CDR1 MGHDK, CDR2 SYGVNS. V lost 0 bases and J lost 2, with 7 bases in between. CDR3 in DNA: TGTGCCAGCAGTGAATATGGCAGAAACACTGAAGCTTTCTTT. It specifies CASSEYGRNTEAFF.

Only a few counts were recorded for this clonotype. J is TRBJ1-2 and V is TRBV24-1; 10 bases match TRBD1. Trimming took 2 bases from V and 6 from J; bases not matched to a gene: 5. CDR3 size: 15 residues. The germline CDR1 and CDR2 sequences are KGHDR and SFDVKD. CDR3 amino acids: CATSDYRDRGNGYTF. The CDR3 DNA sequence: TGTGCCACCAGTGATTACCGGGACAGGGGAAATGGCTACACCTTC.